Presented here are 28 T cell receptor beta chains from one specimen sequenced in a study of CD8 T cells in Susac syndrome. Random hexamers were used to reverse transcribe an amount of roughly 0.5 to 1 ug RNA. In TCRdb, the immunoSEQ multiplex PCR reads were re-called with MiXCR into one record per CDR3 protein. The repertoire includes about 170,000 distinct CDR3 sequences, around 93% of them detected once, and roughly 0.097% sits in the top ten. Sequencing used CD4+ T cells from PBMCs. Receptors originate from a human donor with multiple sclerosis.

This clonotype occurred once. J is TRBJ2-5 and V is TRBV28; D possibly matches TRBD1 or TRBD2 (6 bases each). V was shortened by 3 bases and J by 5 bases, with 19 bases between the two germline ends. The germline CDR1 and CDR2 sequences are MDHEN and SYDVKM. The CDR3 length is 16 residues. The chain's CDR3 is CASSLGGRGFWETQYF. The CDR3 DNA sequence: TGTGCCAGCAGTTTGGGGGGCCGGGGCTTCTGGGAGACCCAGTACTTC.

The chain couples TRBV5-1 to TRBJ2-1, with 10 positions matching TRBD2. V was clipped by 2 bases and J by 5 bases; unmatched bases: 4. The CDR3 sequence is 15 residues long. Germline V gene data show CDR1 as SGHRS and CDR2 as YFSETQ. The CDR3 DNA follows: TGCGCCAGCAGCTTTCTAGCGGGGGATCACAATGAGCAGTTCTTC. Translation gives CASSFLAGDHNEQFF.

The J gene is TRBJ1-5, the V gene TRBV3-1; D is unclear. Germline V gene lookup returns CDR1 LGHDT and CDR2 YNNKEL (reference sequence). Between the trimmed V and J ends, which lost 2 bases and 10 bases, there was a span of 9 bases. The length of the CDR3 is 12 residues. The CDR3 DNA sequence: TGTGCCAGCAGCCAATCTGGGCTCCCCCAGCATTTT. The encoded protein is CASSQSGLPQHF. The complete variable domain, with remaining parts taken from reference TRBV3-1 and TRBJ1-5, reads DTAVSQTPKYLVTQMGNDKSIKCEQNLGHDTMYWYKQDSKKFLKIMFSYNNKELIINETVPNRFSPKSPDKAHLNLHINSLELGDSAVYFCASSQSGLPQHFGDGTRLSIL.

V and J are TRBV9 and TRBJ2-2; D is possibly TRBD1 (6 bases). Trimming removed 3 bases from V and 7 bases from J, with 25 bases in between. This CDR3 comprises 18 residues. Germline-derived CDR1 and CDR2 are SGDLS and YYNGEE. CDR3: CASSEGVLRTTLGGELFF. Here the CDR3 DNA reads TGTGCCAGCAGCGAGGGGGTATTGAGGACAACCCTGGGCGGGGAGCTGTTTTTT.

This clonotype has a single count. V is TRBV11-1 and J is TRBJ2-1; D unresolved. In germline, CDR1 is SGHAT, CDR2 FQDESV (reference sequence). This CDR3 region has 12 residues. Trimming left V 9 bases short and J 7 bases short, with 13 bases between. The CDR3 region has the DNA TGTGCCAGTGGGCTGGACCGGAATGAGCAGTTCTTC. It is translated as CASGLDRNEQFF.

The V gene is TRBV27, the J gene TRBJ1-5; 8 bases match TRBD1. CDR1 is MNHEY and CDR2 is SMNVEV in the germline V gene (reference sequence). This CDR3 is built from 15 residues. Unmatched junction bases numbered 7, after V lost 3 bases and J lost 6 bases. The CDR3 DNA reads as TGTGCCAGCAGTTTGCAGGGGGCGCTGAGTCAGCCCCAGCATTTT. Protein: CASSLQGALSQPQHF.

This chain joins TRBV25-1 and TRBJ2-1; 14 bases map to TRBD2. The CDR3 runs to 14 residues. With V trimmed by 6 bases and J by 8 bases, 3 bases remained unmatched. Germline CDR1 and CDR2: MGHDK and SYGVNS. The CDR3 here is CASSQGLAGDEQFF. The CDR3 bases are TGTGCCAGCAGCCAGGGACTAGCGGGAGATGAGCAGTTCTTC. Looking up the rest from reference TRBV25-1 and TRBJ2-1 gives the full variable domain: EADIYQTPRYLVIGTGKKITLECSQTMGHDKMYWYQQDPGMELHLIHYSYGVNSTEKGDLSSESTVSRIRTEHFPLTLESARPSHTSQYLCASSQGLAGDEQFFGPGTRLTVL.

The genes are TRBV12-3 or TRBV12-4 and TRBJ2-7; D is unresolved. This CDR3 contains 14 residues. V shed 5 bases and J shed 2 bases, with 13 bases lying between them. CDR3 DNA sequence: TGTGCCAGCAGTCCCCGTGGAGCCCCCTACGAGCAGTACTTC. Residues: CASSPRGAPYEQYF.

V and J are TRBV5-4 and TRBJ2-4; D gene unclear. This CDR3 region has 13 residues. Between the trimmed V and J ends, which lost 0 bases and 7 bases, there was a span of 8 bases. CDR1 and CDR2 (germline): SGHNT, YYREEE (reference sequence). CDR3 DNA: TGTGCCAGCAGCTTGGACCCTCCCAACATTCAGTACTTC. Its translation is CASSLDPPNIQYF.

The V and J genes are TRBV5-1 and TRBJ2-1; D call uncertain. With 3 bases removed from V and 0 bases from J, the gap between germline ends came to 4 bases. CDR1 SGHRS and CDR2 YFSETQ come from the germline V gene. The CDR3 is made up of 13 amino acids. CDR3 sequence reads: CASSSSSYNEQFF. CDR3 bases: TGCGCCAGCAGCTCCAGCTCCTACAATGAGCAGTTCTTC.

The chain joins TRBV2 to TRBJ2-2; D not certain. CDR1 is SNHLY and CDR2 is FYNNEI in the germline V gene. The CDR3 covers 14 residues. V was pared by 6 bases and J by 0 bases, with 8 bases between. The CDR3 nucleotides are TGTGCCAGCAGGGACCGAACGAACACCGGGGAGCTGTTTTTT. This gives the protein CASRDRTNTGELFF.

V gene TRBV4-2 combines with J gene TRBJ2-1, with D possibly TRBD2 on 6 matching bases. Germline lookup yields CDR1 LGHNA and CDR2 YNFKEQ. This CDR3 is 16 amino acids long. Trimming pared 0 bases from V and 0 bases from J, leaving 9 bases between. The DNA of the CDR3 is TGTGCCAGCAGCCAAGATAGGGACTCCTCCTACAATGAGCAGTTCTTC. This sequence encodes CASSQDRDSSYNEQFF.

The chain recombines TRBV5-1 with TRBJ2-5; 9 bases match TRBD1. This CDR3 is 16 amino acids long. The germline CDR1 and CDR2 sequences are SGHRS and YFSETQ. Unmatched junction bases numbered 9, after V lost 4 bases and J lost 2 bases. The CDR3 sequence is CASSPYTGQGQETQYF. CDR3 in DNA: TGCGCCAGCAGCCCCTATACCGGACAGGGGCAAGAGACCCAGTACTTC.

The chain carries TRBV20-1 and TRBJ2-3, with 8 bases identical to TRBD2. Germline-derived CDR1 and CDR2 are DFQATT and SNEGSKA (reference sequence). The CDR3 is made up of 15 amino acids. Trimming at V came to 3 bases and at J to 3 bases, leaving 8 bases not matched to a gene. The CDR3 nucleotides are TGCAGTGCTAGGGAGGGTAGCGGGGCGACAGATACGCAGTATTTT. This translates into CSAREGSGATDTQYF.

In its sample, this clonotype was seen once. The chain is built from TRBV24-1 and TRBJ1-1; TRBD1 is a possible D gene (5 bases). Germline loops: CDR1 KGHDR, CDR2 SFDVKD. This CDR3 is built from 12 residues. V was clipped by 3 bases and J by 6 bases, with 7 bases between them. CDR3: CATSDRTSEAFF. The CDR3 bases are TGTGCCACCAGTGATCGGACATCTGAAGCTTTCTTT.

This chain links TRBV18 with TRBJ2-3; a weak D match, TRBD1 (5 bases). CDR1 and CDR2 from the germline V gene are KGHSH and LQKENI. Trimming stripped 0 bases from V and 1 base from J, with 14 bases between. The CDR3 totals 17 residues. The CDR3 DNA follows: TGTGCCAGCTCACCACCGGGGCTAATTCCCCGCACAGATACGCAGTATTTT. Protein product: CASSPPGLIPRTDTQYF.

The chain couples TRBV15 to TRBJ1-2; TRBD1 aligns across 9 bases. CDR3 length: 15 residues. From germline, CDR1 is LNHNV and CDR2 YYDKDF (reference sequence). With V trimmed by 0 bases and J by 5 bases, 4 bases remained unmatched. The CDR3 bases are TGTGCCACCAGCAGAGATACAGGGGGCCAGTATGGCTACACCTTC. It codes for CATSRDTGGQYGYTF.

This chain connects TRBV9 to TRBJ2-3; the D call may be TRBD1 or TRBD2 (5 bases each). This CDR3 comprises 15 residues. The germline V gene encodes CDR1 SGDLS and CDR2 YYNGEE. With 3 bases removed from V and 5 bases from J, the gap between germline ends came to 16 bases. The CDR3 DNA is TGTGCCAGCAGCGAGGCCGAGGGGTTCGGAGATACGCAGTATTTT. Translated: CASSEAEGFGDTQYF.

V usage is TRBV12-3 or TRBV12-4 and J usage is TRBJ1-6; perhaps TRBD1 as D (6 bases). The CDR3 length is 17 residues. The V end was cut by 0 bases, the J end by 6 bases, with 15 bases between. CDR3 amino acids: CASSLALTGSINSPLHF. The CDR3 bases are TGTGCCAGCAGTTTAGCTCTGACAGGATCAATTAATTCACCCCTCCACTTT.

V is TRBV12-3 or TRBV12-4 and J is TRBJ2-3; D possibly corresponds to TRBD1 (6 bases). V lost 2 bases and J 0 bases, leaving 9 bases between the germline ends. There are 15 residues in the CDR3. The CDR3 reads CASSLRGFSTDTQYF. The DNA of the CDR3 is TGTGCCAGCAGTTTAAGGGGGTTTAGCACAGATACGCAGTATTTT.

A remark on this clonotype: One junction end does not reproduce the germline sequence, and a read error may be involved. The genes are TRBV12-3 or TRBV12-4 and TRBJ1-1; 9 positions agree with TRBD1. The CDR3 runs 14 residues. This CDR3 is CASSIQGARSETFF. CDR3 nucleotide sequence: TGTGCCAGCAGTATACAGGGGGCGCGATCTGAAACTTTCTTT.

The rearrangement uses TRBV5-1 and TRBJ2-3; the match to TRBD2 covers 13 bases. V lost 2 bases, J lost 6 bases, and 3 bases stayed unmatched. In germline, CDR1 is SGHRS, CDR2 YFSETQ. The CDR3 contains 15 residues. The CDR3 DNA is TGCGCCAGCAGCTTAGGACTAGCGGGAGTGGATACGCAGTATTTT. It encodes CASSLGLAGVDTQYF.

V is TRBV6-5 and J is TRBJ2-6; 7 nucleotides line up with TRBD2. V dropped 6 bases and J dropped 3; count of bases not matched to a gene: 5. This CDR3 is 15 amino acids long. Germline lookup yields CDR1 MNHEY and CDR2 SVGAGI. This CDR3 is CASSDAGVGANVLTF. The CDR3 DNA is TGTGCCAGCAGCGACGCGGGGGTTGGGGCCAACGTCCTGACTTTC.

The J gene is TRBJ1-6, the V gene TRBV6-2 or TRBV6-3; D perhaps matches TRBD1 (5 bases). Per the germline V gene, CDR1 is MNHEY and CDR2 is SVGEGT. The V end was cut by 4 bases, the J end by 7 bases, with 11 bases between. The CDR3 spans 14 residues. CDR3 residues: CASSWGPPNSPLHF. As DNA, the CDR3 is TGTGCCAGCAGTTGGGGACCGCCGAATTCACCCCTCCACTTT.

This rearrangement joins TRBV5-1 to TRBJ2-3; possibly TRBD2 for D (6 bases). The CDR3 length is 16 residues. CDR1 is SGHRS and CDR2 is YFSETQ in the germline V gene. Trimming took off 4 bases at V and 0 bases at J, with 15 bases between the two ends. The CDR3 DNA reads as TGCGCCAGCAGCACCGGGACTGGAATTAGCACAGATACGCAGTATTTT. Translation gives CASSTGTGISTDTQYF.

This clonotype was seen just once. This sequence joins TRBV2 and TRBJ1-1; D not certain. The V and J ends lost 10 bases and 4 bases respectively, with 16 bases between them. CDR3 length: 13 amino acids. The V gene's germline CDR1 is SNHLY and CDR2 FYNNEI. CDR3 nucleotides: TGTGCCATCGGTGGATTAGGCGGCACTGAAGCTTTCTTT. This gives the protein CAIGGLGGTEAFF.

The chain is built from TRBV4-1 and TRBJ2-1; no clear D. Per the germline V gene, CDR1 is MGHRA and CDR2 is YSYEKL. The CDR3 extends over 15 amino acids. Trimming shortened V by 8 bases and J by 4 bases, and 18 bases separated the two germline ends. The CDR3 is CASVPYVGSYNEQFF. DNA of the CDR3: TGCGCCAGCGTCCCATATGTAGGGTCGTACAATGAGCAGTTCTTC.

V gene TRBV12-3 or TRBV12-4 combines with J gene TRBJ2-6, with D hard to call. V was shortened by 3 bases and J by 4 bases, with 7 bases between the two germline ends. This CDR3 has 14 amino acids. The CDR3 here is CASSFYPGANVLTF. In DNA, the CDR3 is TGTGCCAGCAGTTTTTATCCAGGGGCCAACGTCCTGACTTTC.